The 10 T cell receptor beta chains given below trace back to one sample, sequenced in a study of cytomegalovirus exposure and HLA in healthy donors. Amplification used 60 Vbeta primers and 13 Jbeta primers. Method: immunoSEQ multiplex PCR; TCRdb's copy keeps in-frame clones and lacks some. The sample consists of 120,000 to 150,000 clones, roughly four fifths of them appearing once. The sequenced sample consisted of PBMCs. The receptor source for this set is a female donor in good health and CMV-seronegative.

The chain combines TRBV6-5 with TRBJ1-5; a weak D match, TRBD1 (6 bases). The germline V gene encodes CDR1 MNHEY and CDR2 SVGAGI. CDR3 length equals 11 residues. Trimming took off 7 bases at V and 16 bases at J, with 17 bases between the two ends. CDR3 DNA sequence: TGTGCCAGCATTAATGACAGGCGGCCCCATTTT. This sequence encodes CASINDRRPHF.

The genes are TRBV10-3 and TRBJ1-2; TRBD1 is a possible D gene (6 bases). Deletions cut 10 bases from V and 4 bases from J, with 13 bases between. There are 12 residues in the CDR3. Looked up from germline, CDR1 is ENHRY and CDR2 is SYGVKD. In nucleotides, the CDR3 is TGTGCCACCACAGGGCCCACCTATGGCTACACCTTC. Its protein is CATTGPTYGYTF.

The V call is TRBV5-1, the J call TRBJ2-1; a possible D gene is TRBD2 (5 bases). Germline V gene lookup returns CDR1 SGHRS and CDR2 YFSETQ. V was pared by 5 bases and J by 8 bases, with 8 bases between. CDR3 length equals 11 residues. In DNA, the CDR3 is TGCGCCAGCAGTATGAGGGATGAGCAGTTCTTC. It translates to CASSMRDEQFF. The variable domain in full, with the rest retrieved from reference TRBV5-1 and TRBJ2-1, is KAGVTQTPRYLIKTRGQQVTLSCSPISGHRSVSWYQQTPGQGLQFLFEYFSETQRNKGNFPGRFSGRQFSNSRSEMNVSTLELGDSALYLCASSMRDEQFFGPGTRLTVL.

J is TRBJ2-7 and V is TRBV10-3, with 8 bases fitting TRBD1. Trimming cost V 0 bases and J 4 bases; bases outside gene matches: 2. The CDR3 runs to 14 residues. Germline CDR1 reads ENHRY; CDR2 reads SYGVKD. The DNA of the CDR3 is TGTGCCATCAGTGAGTCCGGGACAGGTTACGAGCAGTACTTC. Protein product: CAISESGTGYEQYF.

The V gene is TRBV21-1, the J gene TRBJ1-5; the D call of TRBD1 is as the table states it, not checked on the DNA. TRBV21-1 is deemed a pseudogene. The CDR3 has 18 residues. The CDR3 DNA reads TGTGCCAGCAGCCCCTGGAGGGACAGAGAAGATAGCAATCAGCCCCAGCATTTT. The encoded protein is CASSPWRDREDSNQPQHF.

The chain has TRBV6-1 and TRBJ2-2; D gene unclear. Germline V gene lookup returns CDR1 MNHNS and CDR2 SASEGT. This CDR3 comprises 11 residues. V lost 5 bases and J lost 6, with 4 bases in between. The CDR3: CASSPSGELFF. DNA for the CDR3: TGTGCCAGCAGTCCCTCCGGGGAGCTGTTTTTT.

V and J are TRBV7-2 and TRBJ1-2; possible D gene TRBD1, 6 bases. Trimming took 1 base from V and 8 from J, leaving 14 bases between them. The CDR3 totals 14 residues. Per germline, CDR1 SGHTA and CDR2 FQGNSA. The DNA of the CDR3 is TGTGCCAGCAGCTTAGTTGCAGGGGCGGAGGGCTACACCTTC. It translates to CASSLVAGAEGYTF.

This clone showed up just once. CDR3 coding DNA: TGTGCCAGCGACATGGCGGGAGCATTCGAGCAGTACTTC. This translates into CASDMAGAFEQYF. The V and J genes are TRBV28 and TRBJ2-7, with TRBD2 identical over 7 bases. Germline V lookup: CDR1 MDHEN, CDR2 SYDVKM. The CDR3 consists of 13 residues. With 8 bases clipped from V and 6 bases from J, the junction kept 10 bases outside the gene matches. The whole variable domain, filled in from reference TRBV28 and TRBJ2-7, reads DVKVTQSSRYLVKRTGEKVFLECVQDMDHENMFWYRQDPGLGLRLIYFSYDVKMKEKGDIPEGYSVSREKKERFSLILESASTNQTSMYLCASDMAGAFEQYFGPGTRLTVT.

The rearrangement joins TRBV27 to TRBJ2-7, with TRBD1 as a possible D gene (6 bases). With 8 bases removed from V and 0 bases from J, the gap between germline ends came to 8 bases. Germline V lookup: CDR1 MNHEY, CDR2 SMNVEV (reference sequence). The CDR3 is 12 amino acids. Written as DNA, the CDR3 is TGTGCCAGCCGGGACAACTCCTACGAGCAGTACTTC. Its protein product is CASRDNSYEQYF.

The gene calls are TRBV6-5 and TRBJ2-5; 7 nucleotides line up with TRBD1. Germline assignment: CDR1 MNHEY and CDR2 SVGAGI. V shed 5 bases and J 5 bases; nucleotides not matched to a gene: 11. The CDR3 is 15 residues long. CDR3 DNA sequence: TGTGCCAGCAGTACTGTGACAGGGTTTCGGGAGACCCAGTACTTC. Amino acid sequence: CASSTVTGFRETQYF.